Listed below are T cell receptor beta chains from one sample, sequenced in a study of CD8+CD57+ T cells in acquired aplastic anemia. TCRdb redid the calling of the reads with MiXCR, one entry per CDR3 protein. The repertoire includes about 42,000 distinct CDR3 sequences, 65% to 70% of them detected once, and more than 20% sits in the top ten. Sequencing was done on a sample of sorted CD4+, CD8+, or CD8+CD57+ T cells (not recorded which) from PBMCs. Receptors were obtained from a human donor in good health, serving as a control. Each CDR3 is given with its conserved first and last residue. A D gene is named only where the DNA matches it firmly. Only part of the rows carry a size: once, few, many, or a class if the clone is expanded.

v_call	j_call	d_call	clone_size	cdr3_nt	cdr3_aa
TRBV7-8	TRBJ1-1	.	.	TGTGCCAGCAGCCCAATGTCTGGGACTGAAGCTTTCTTT	CASSPMSGTEAFF
TRBV20-1	TRBJ1-2	.	.	TGCAGTGCTAGAGATGGGACGGCCTATGGCTACACCTTC	CSARDGTAYGYTF
TRBV7-3	TRBJ1-1	.	.	TGTGCCAGCAGCGAACATAGGGACACTGAAGCTTTCTTT	CASSEHRDTEAFF
TRBV10-3	TRBJ2-5	TRBD2	.	TGTGCCACCCCGAGTAGAGGCGGGGGCCAAGAGACCCAGTACTTC	CATPSRGGGQETQYF
TRBV29-1	TRBJ2-2	.	.	TGCAGCGTTGGATCCTACGGTCCCGGGGAGCTGTTTTTT	CSVGSYGPGELFF
TRBV2	TRBJ2-3	.	.	TGTGCCAGCAGCACAGGGTGGAGCGCAGATACGCAGTATTTT	CASSTGWSADTQYF
TRBV19	TRBJ2-2	TRBD1	.	TGTGCCAGTAGTATAGGGTGGGACAGGGTCTTTACCGGGGAGCTGTTTTTT	CASSIGWDRVFTGELFF
TRBV2	TRBJ2-1	.	.	TGTGCCAGCACTATGACAGCAAGCTCCTACAATGAGCAGTTCTTC	CASTMTASSYNEQFF
TRBV7-3	TRBJ1-1	.	many	TGTGCCAGCAGCTTAAGTGGCAGGCAAAACACTGAAGCTTTCTTT	CASSLSGRQNTEAFF
TRBV5-1	TRBJ1-6	TRBD1	.	TGCGCCAGCAGCCCTCGACAGGGTTTAGCACCCCTCCACTTT	CASSPRQGLAPLHF
TRBV14	TRBJ1-6	TRBD1	once	TGTGCCAGCAGCTACAGGGGAGTCGGGTCACCCCTCCACTTT	CASSYRGVGSPLHF
TRBV25-1	TRBJ1-4	.	.	TGTGCCAGCAGTACTCCGGGGACCACGAGTGAAAAACTGTTTTTT	CASSTPGTTSEKLFF
TRBV11-2	TRBJ1-2	TRBD1	.	TGTGCCAGCAGTAGAGAAGGACAGGCAGGCCTGTCCTATGGCTACACCTTC	CASSREGQAGLSYGYTF
TRBV5-1	TRBJ1-6	TRBD1	.	TGCGCCAGCAGCTTCCGTTCCTCAGGACAGGGGGTAAAACCCCTCCACTTT	CASSFRSSGQGVKPLHF
TRBV15	TRBJ2-7	.	once	TGTGCCGCCAGCAGGGACACTTCCTACGAGCAGTACTTC	CAASRDTSYEQYF
TRBV7-3	TRBJ2-7	TRBD2	few	TGTGCCAGCAGTCCTAGCGGGGATTCCTACGAGCAGTACTTC	CASSPSGDSYEQYF